One sample yielded the 31 T cell receptor beta chains listed below, sequenced in a study of T cell repertoires in cytomegalovirus infection. TCRdb processed the reads anew with MiXCR; each CDR3 protein has one entry. The sample has some 100,000 distinct CDR3 sequences, less than 25% seen once; the top ten hold about two fifths. Sequenced input: CD8+ T cells from PBMCs. Every receptor here comes from a human donor in good health (CMV status not recorded). Some clones in this sample may be carry-over from other donors' samples.

In regard to this clonotype: A much larger clone is a single base away; this may be a read error. The chain is built from TRBV12-3 or TRBV12-4 and TRBJ1-6, with D uncertain. The CDR3 consists of 11 residues. CDR3 residues: CANSLGAALHF. The CDR3 region has the DNA TGTGCCAACAGTTTAGGTGCAGCCCTCCACTTT.

This clonotype was counted between two and nine times. The chain employs TRBV19 and TRBJ1-2; D gene uncertain. V was pared by 4 bases and J by 4 bases, with 16 bases between. Germline V gene lookup returns CDR1 LNHDA and CDR2 SQIVND (reference sequence). The CDR3 consists of 15 residues. The CDR3 region has the DNA TGTGCCAGTAGTACTCAAGGGATAGGTGGCTATGGCTACACCTTC. This codes for CASSTQGIGGYGYTF.

This clonotype occurred many times. V usage is TRBV6-1 and J usage is TRBJ1-5; D is possibly TRBD1 (5 bases). Trimming stripped 5 bases from V and 6 bases from J, with 20 bases between. Germline CDR1 reads MNHNS; CDR2 reads SASEGT. The CDR3 spans 16 residues. This chain's CDR3 is CASSLGGTQGGQPQHF. CDR3 coding DNA: TGTGCCAGCAGTCTCGGAGGAACCCAGGGAGGTCAGCCCCAGCATTTT.

This clonotype came up a few times. The V call is TRBV5-1, the J call TRBJ2-7; no reliable D call. The germline V and J ends were trimmed by 2 bases and 6 bases, with 6 bases remaining between them. Germline CDR1 reads SGHRS; CDR2 reads YFSETQ. The CDR3 has 11 amino acids. CDR3 coding DNA: TGCGCCAGCAGCTTCGGCGTCGAGCAGTACTTC. It specifies CASSFGVEQYF.

The sample holds many counts of this clonotype. The chain employs TRBV7-9 and TRBJ2-5, with D possibly being TRBD2 (6 bases). Germline CDR1 is SEHNR and CDR2 is FQNEAQ (reference sequence). The CDR3 consists of 16 residues. The V end lost 2 bases, the J end lost 1 base, and 14 bases lay between the germline ends. The CDR3 sequence is CASSLLNSGLQETQYF. CDR3 nucleotide sequence: TGTGCCAGCAGCTTACTAAATAGCGGCCTCCAAGAGACCCAGTACTTC.

This chain joins TRBV28 and TRBJ2-7, with a tentative D call TRBD1 (5 bases). V shed 2 bases and J shed 6 bases, with 5 bases lying between them. Germline assignment: CDR1 MDHEN and CDR2 SYDVKM. The CDR3 is made up of 11 amino acids. CDR3 bases: TGTGCCAGCAGTTTAGGGGCCGAGCAGTACTTC. It translates to CASSLGAEQYF.

The genes are TRBV20-1 and TRBJ2-7, with a possible D match to TRBD2 (5 bases). The germline V gene encodes CDR1 DFQATT and CDR2 SNEGSKA (reference sequence). The CDR3 sequence is 13 residues long. V was cut by 3 bases and J by 5 bases, with 14 bases left in between. The CDR3 is CSASPGIPHEQYF. DNA of the CDR3: TGCAGTGCTAGCCCCGGGATTCCTCACGAGCAGTACTTC.

This clonotype appeared many times. This chain joins TRBV27 and TRBJ1-1, with D unresolved. CDR1 MNHEY and CDR2 SMNVEV come from the germline V gene (reference sequence). Deletions cut 3 bases from V and 6 bases from J, with 14 bases between. The CDR3 contains 14 residues. For the CDR3, the DNA is TGTGCCAGCAGTTTTAGTAAGATGTACGCTGAAGCTTTCTTT. Amino acid sequence: CASSFSKMYAEAFF.

The V gene is TRBV5-6, the J gene TRBJ2-1; D uncertain. This CDR3 comprises 14 residues. The germline V gene has CDR1 SGHDT and CDR2 YYEEEE. Between the trimmed V and J ends, which lost 5 bases and 6 bases, there was a span of 15 bases. The DNA of the CDR3 is TGTGCCAGCAGTTCCCAGGACGAGCCCAATGAGCAGTTCTTC. It specifies CASSSQDEPNEQFF.

On this clonotype: This may come from a read error, since a much larger clone is one base off. This rearrangement joins TRBV7-6 to TRBJ1-2; no definite D call. The V gene's germline CDR1 is SGHVS and CDR2 FNYEAQ. This CDR3 comprises 14 residues. CDR3 sequence: CASSLAGGNYDYTF. In DNA form, the CDR3 reads TGTGCCAGCAGCTTAGCAGGAGGGAACTATGACTACACCTTC.

The chain recombines TRBV20-1 with TRBJ2-1; D is ambiguous. With 0 bases removed from V and 0 bases from J, the gap between germline ends came to 12 bases. From germline, CDR1 is DFQATT and CDR2 SNEGSKA (reference sequence). This CDR3 contains 16 residues. The CDR3 nucleotides read TGCAGTGCTAGAGATCAGAGCGCGAGCTCCTACAATGAGCAGTTCTTC. Its translation is CSARDQSASSYNEQFF.

The chain is built from TRBV7-6 and TRBJ1-2, with D perhaps matching TRBD1 (6 bases). The CDR3 runs to 16 residues. The germline CDR1 and CDR2 sequences are SGHVS and FNYEAQ. Trimming took off 1 base at V and 8 bases at J, with 20 bases between the two ends. CDR3 amino acids: CASSLGSGQTPGGYTF. The CDR3, as DNA: TGTGCCAGCAGCTTAGGGTCTGGACAGACCCCGGGGGGCTACACCTTC. Drawing the rest from reference TRBV7-6 and TRBJ1-2, the complete variable domain is GAGVSQSPRYKVTKRGQDVALRCDPISGHVSLYWYRQALGQGPEFLTYFNYEAQQDKSGLPNDRFSAERPEGSISTLTIQRTEQRDSAMYRCASSLGSGQTPGGYTFGSGTRLTVV.

V and J are TRBV4-3 and TRBJ2-7; TRBD1 aligns across 8 bases. The V and J ends lost 0 bases and 2 bases, in that order; junction bases with no gene match: 6. CDR3 length equals 16 residues. The V gene's germline CDR1 is LGHNA and CDR2 YSLEER. The chain's CDR3 is CASSQDRGQGAYEQYF. CDR3 nucleotide sequence: TGCGCCAGCAGCCAAGATCGAGGACAGGGAGCCTACGAGCAGTACTTC.

This clonotype has just a few counts. This sequence joins TRBV19 and TRBJ1-5, with 7 positions matching TRBD1. Trimming cost V 7 bases and J 3 bases; bases outside gene matches: 6. Per germline, CDR1 LNHDA and CDR2 SQIVND (reference sequence). The CDR3 has 14 amino acids. CDR3 sequence reads: CASTVTGFNQPQHF. CDR3 DNA sequence: TGTGCCAGTACGGTGACAGGGTTCAATCAGCCCCAGCATTTT.

This clonotype was counted at least ten times. The chain carries TRBV14 and TRBJ2-5; maybe TRBD1 (5 bases). In germline, CDR1 is SGHDN, CDR2 FVKESK. Deletions cut 0 bases from V and 5 bases from J, with 13 bases between. This CDR3 spans 15 amino acids. DNA of the CDR3: TGTGCCAGCAGCCAAGAGGAAGGGGCAAGCGAGACCCAGTACTTC. Protein product: CASSQEEGASETQYF.

The chain is built from TRBV15 and TRBJ1-2; D remains ambiguous. The CDR3 has 14 amino acids. Germline V gives CDR1 LNHNV, CDR2 YYDKDF (reference sequence). The V end was cut by 0 bases, the J end by 8 bases, with 13 bases between. The DNA of the CDR3 is TGTGCCACCAGCAGAGATCGAGGTCCGGGGGGCTACACCTTC. This encodes CATSRDRGPGGYTF.

This clonotype was counted many times. The chain links TRBV7-2 to TRBJ2-3; the match to TRBD2 covers 8 bases. The germline V gene has CDR1 SGHTA and CDR2 FQGNSA. The CDR3 has 16 amino acids. The V segment lost 2 bases and the J segment 4 bases; nucleotides outside the gene matches: 8. Written as DNA, the CDR3 is TGTGCCAGCAGCTTACTAGGAGCGGGAGCCGCAGATACGCAGTATTTT. As protein: CASSLLGAGAADTQYF.

At least ten counts were recorded for this clonotype. The rearrangement joins TRBV7-9 to TRBJ2-7; TRBD2 aligns across 7 bases. The CDR3 length is 14 residues. V was clipped by 2 bases and J by 6 bases; unmatched bases: 7. Looked up from germline, CDR1 is SEHNR and CDR2 is FQNEAQ (reference sequence). CDR3: CASSLWPERGEQYF. The CDR3 nucleotides read TGTGCCAGCAGCTTATGGCCTGAGCGGGGCGAGCAGTACTTC.

The table lists this clonotype with many counts. Here the CDR3 reads CASRDRMGGYTF. Written as DNA, the CDR3 is TGTGCCAGCCGAGACAGGATGGGTGGCTACACCTTC. The chain couples TRBV28 to TRBJ1-2; D may be TRBD1 (6 bases). Germline V lookup: CDR1 MDHEN, CDR2 SYDVKM. There are 12 residues in the CDR3. Trimming took off 8 bases at V and 7 bases at J, with 14 bases between the two ends.

This clonotype came up a few times. The chain couples TRBV29-1 to TRBJ2-5; maybe TRBD2 (5 bases). In germline, CDR1 is SQVTM, CDR2 ANQGSEA. The ends were cut back, 4 bases at V and 3 bases at J, with 12 bases in the middle. The CDR3 spans 13 residues. CDR3 amino acids: CSVVETIKETQYF. CDR3 nucleotide sequence: TGCAGCGTTGTCGAGACTATAAAAGAGACCCAGTACTTC.

This clonotype has ten or more counts. The rearrangement joins TRBV7-3 to TRBJ2-5; D remains unclear. V was pared by 5 bases and J by 0 bases, with 7 bases between. Germline V gene data show CDR1 as SGHTA and CDR2 as FQGTGA. CDR3 length: 13 amino acids. CDR3 amino acids: CASSSDNQETQYF. In nucleotides, the CDR3 is TGTGCCAGCAGCAGTGACAACCAAGAGACCCAGTACTTC.

This clonotype was detected only a few times. The CDR3 DNA reads TGTGCCAGCAGCTTAAGGATCTCAGGGGGCGCCGATCAGCCCCAGCATTTT. Its protein is CASSLRISGGADQPQHF. V is TRBV11-2 and J is TRBJ1-5; 8 bases are a match to TRBD1. Germline loops: CDR1 SGHAT, CDR2 FQNNGV. V gave up 2 bases and J gave up 5 bases; unmatched junction bases: 11. This CDR3 has 17 residues. Using reference TRBV11-2 and TRBJ1-5 for the parts outside the CDR3, the full variable domain is EAGVAQSPRYKIIEKRQSVAFWCNPISGHATLYWYQQILGQGPKLLIQFQNNGVVDDSQLPKDRFSAERLKGVDSTLKIQPAKLEDSAVYLCASSLRISGGADQPQHFGDGTRLSIL.

This clonotype occurred many times. The chain joins TRBV7-2 to TRBJ2-3, with 9 bases fitting TRBD2. The CDR3 spans 14 residues. Trimming cost V 6 bases and J 7 bases; bases outside gene matches: 8. CDR1 and CDR2 (germline): SGHTA, FQGNSA. DNA of the CDR3: TGTGCCAGCAGGCTCCCCGGGACTAGCTATACGCAGTATTTT. Amino acids: CASRLPGTSYTQYF.

The chain joins TRBV2 to TRBJ2-5; either TRBD1 or TRBD2 may fit D (5 bases each). Germline V lookup: CDR1 SNHLY, CDR2 FYNNEI. The V and J ends lost 5 bases and 1 base respectively, with 11 bases between them. CDR3 length: 14 residues. CDR3 loop: CASSTGTIQETQYF. Here the CDR3 DNA reads TGTGCCAGCAGTACCGGGACCATCCAAGAGACCCAGTACTTC. Filled out from reference TRBV2 and TRBJ2-5, the complete variable domain reads EPEVTQTPSHQVTQMGQEVILRCVPISNHLYFYWYRQILGQKVEFLVSFYNNEISEKSEIFDDQFSVERPDGSNFTLKIRSTKLEDSAMYFCASSTGTIQETQYFGPGTRLLVL.

This clonotype appeared many times. The gene calls are TRBV2 and TRBJ2-7, with a weak D call TRBD2 (5 bases). CDR1 SNHLY and CDR2 FYNNEI come from the germline V gene. The CDR3 spans 12 residues. Trimming removed 6 bases from V and 2 bases from J, with 8 bases in between. CDR3 in DNA: TGTGCCAGCAGCGGGAACCCCTACGAGCAGTACTTC. Residues: CASSGNPYEQYF.

Worth noting for this clonotype: The junction does not match germline at one end; this may be a read error. In DNA, the CDR3 is TGTGTCAGCACAGCCGGGACAGGGTCGAGGGGAGCTTTCTTT. Translation: CVSTAGTGSRGAFF. V usage is TRBV6-2 or TRBV6-3 and J usage is TRBJ1-1; 9 bases are shared with TRBD1. The CDR3 spans 14 residues. Per the germline V gene, CDR1 is MNHEY and CDR2 is SVGEGT.

The chain couples TRBV28 to TRBJ2-1, with TRBD2 as a possible D gene (5 bases). Germline CDR1 and CDR2: MDHEN and SYDVKM. The CDR3 is 15 amino acids. V gave up 3 bases and J gave up 15 bases, with 24 bases separating them. Written as DNA, the CDR3 is TGTGCCAGCAGTTTGCTGACTAACAGCCAGAGAAGGTGGTTCTTC. Its protein product is CASSLLTNSQRRWFF.

The V gene is TRBV4-3, the J gene TRBJ2-7; TRBD1 is a possible D gene (5 bases). The CDR3 is 15 amino acids. Germline V lookup: CDR1 LGHNA, CDR2 YSLEER. V shed 0 bases and J shed 3 bases, with 12 bases lying between them. The chain's CDR3 is CASSQDIDRNYEQYF. CDR3 sequence (DNA): TGCGCCAGCAGCCAAGATATTGACAGAAACTACGAGCAGTACTTC.

Comment on this clonotype: The junction departs from the called germline gene at one end, perhaps through a read error. This chain links TRBV3-1 with TRBJ1-2; 8 bases match TRBD1. The CDR3 totals 15 residues. Per the germline V gene, CDR1 is LGHDT and CDR2 is YNNKEL (reference sequence). The CDR3 nucleotides read TGTGCCAGCAGCCAGCCGGGACAGGAAAACTATGACTACACCTTC. Translation: CASSQPGQENYDYTF.

This clonotype was picked up many times. J is TRBJ1-5 and V is TRBV7-2; D uncertain. Germline V lookup: CDR1 SGHTA, CDR2 FQGNSA. Trimming removed 2 bases at V and 2 bases at J, with 7 bases between. The CDR3 consists of 14 residues. The CDR3, as DNA: TGTGCCAGCAGCTTATCGCAGGGCAATCAGCCCCAGCATTTT. This codes for CASSLSQGNQPQHF.

The chain carries TRBV12-3 or TRBV12-4 and TRBJ2-3; D is ambiguous. The length of the CDR3 is 13 residues. V shed 1 base and J shed 13 bases, with 15 bases lying between them. The CDR3 sequence is CASSLGPWVDKYF. The CDR3, as DNA: TGTGCCAGCAGTTTAGGACCCTGGGTTGATAAGTATTTT.